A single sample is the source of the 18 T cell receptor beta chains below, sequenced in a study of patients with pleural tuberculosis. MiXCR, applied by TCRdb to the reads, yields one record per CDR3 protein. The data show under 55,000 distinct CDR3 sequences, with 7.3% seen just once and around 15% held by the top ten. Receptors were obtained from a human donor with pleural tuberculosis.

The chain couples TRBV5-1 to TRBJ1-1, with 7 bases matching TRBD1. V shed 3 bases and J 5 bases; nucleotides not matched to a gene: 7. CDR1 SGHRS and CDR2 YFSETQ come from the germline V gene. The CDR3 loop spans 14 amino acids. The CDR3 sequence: CASSYSTGRTEAFF. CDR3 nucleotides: TGCGCCAGCAGCTATTCGACAGGGCGGACTGAAGCTTTCTTT.

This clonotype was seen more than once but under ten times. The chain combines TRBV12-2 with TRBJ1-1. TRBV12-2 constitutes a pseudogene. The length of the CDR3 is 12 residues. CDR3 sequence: CASRLAGGEAFF. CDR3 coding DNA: TGTGCAAGTCGCTTAGCAGGCGGAGAAGCTTTCTTT.

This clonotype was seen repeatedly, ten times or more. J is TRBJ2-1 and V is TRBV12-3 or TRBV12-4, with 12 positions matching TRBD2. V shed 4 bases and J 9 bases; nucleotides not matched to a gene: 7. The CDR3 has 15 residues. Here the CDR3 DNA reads TGTGCCAGCAGTTCATGGACTAGCGGGATACGTGAGCAGTTCTTC. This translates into CASSSWTSGIREQFF.

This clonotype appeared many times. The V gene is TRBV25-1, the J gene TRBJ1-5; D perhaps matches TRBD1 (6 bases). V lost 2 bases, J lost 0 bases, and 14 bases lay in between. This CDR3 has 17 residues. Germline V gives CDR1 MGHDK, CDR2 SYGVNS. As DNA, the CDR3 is TGTGCCAGCAGTGAAGGGGTGGCAGGGGATAGCAATCAGCCCCAGCATTTT. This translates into CASSEGVAGDSNQPQHF.

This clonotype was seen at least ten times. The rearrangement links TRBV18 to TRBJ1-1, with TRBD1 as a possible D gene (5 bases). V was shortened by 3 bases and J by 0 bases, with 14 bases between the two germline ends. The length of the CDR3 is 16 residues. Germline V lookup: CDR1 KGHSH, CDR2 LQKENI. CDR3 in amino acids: CASSPTFRAMNTEAFF. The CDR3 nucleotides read TGTGCCAGCTCACCGACATTCAGGGCCATGAACACTGAAGCTTTCTTT.

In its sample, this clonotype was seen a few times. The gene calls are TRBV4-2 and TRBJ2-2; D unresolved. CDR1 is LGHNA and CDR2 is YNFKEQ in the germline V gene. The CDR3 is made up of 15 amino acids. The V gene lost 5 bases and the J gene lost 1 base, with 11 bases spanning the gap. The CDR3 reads CASSGRNLNTGELFF. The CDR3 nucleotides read TGTGCCAGCAGCGGCAGGAACTTGAACACCGGGGAGCTGTTTTTT.

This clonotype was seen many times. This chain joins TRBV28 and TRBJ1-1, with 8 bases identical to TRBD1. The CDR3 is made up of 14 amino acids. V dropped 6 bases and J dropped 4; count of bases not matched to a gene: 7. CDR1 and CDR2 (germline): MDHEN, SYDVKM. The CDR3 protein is CASRRRQGFTEAFF. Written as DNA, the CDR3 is TGTGCCAGCAGGCGTCGACAGGGGTTCACTGAAGCTTTCTTT.

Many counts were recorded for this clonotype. CDR3 bases: TGTGCCAGCATGAAAGGCCGTATAGTTAACTATGGCTACACCTTC. Its translation: CASMKGRIVNYGYTF. The chain is built from TRBV28 and TRBJ1-2; D unresolved. CDR3 length: 15 residues. Germline values: CDR1 MDHEN, CDR2 SYDVKM. Trimming stripped 7 bases from V and 1 base from J, with 16 bases between.

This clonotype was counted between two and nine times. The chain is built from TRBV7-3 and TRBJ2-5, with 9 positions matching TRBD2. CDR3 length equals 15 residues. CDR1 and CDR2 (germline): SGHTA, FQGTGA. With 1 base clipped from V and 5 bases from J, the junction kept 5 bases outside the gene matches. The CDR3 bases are TGTGCCAGCAGCTTAAGAGCGGGAGGACCGGAGACCCAGTACTTC. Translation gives CASSLRAGGPETQYF.

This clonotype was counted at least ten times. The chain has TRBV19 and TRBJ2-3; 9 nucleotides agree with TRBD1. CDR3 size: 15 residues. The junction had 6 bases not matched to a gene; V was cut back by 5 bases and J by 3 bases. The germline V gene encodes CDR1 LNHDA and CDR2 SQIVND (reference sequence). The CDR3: CASSGTGLGTDTQYF. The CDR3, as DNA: TGTGCCAGTAGTGGGACAGGGCTGGGGACAGATACGCAGTATTTT.

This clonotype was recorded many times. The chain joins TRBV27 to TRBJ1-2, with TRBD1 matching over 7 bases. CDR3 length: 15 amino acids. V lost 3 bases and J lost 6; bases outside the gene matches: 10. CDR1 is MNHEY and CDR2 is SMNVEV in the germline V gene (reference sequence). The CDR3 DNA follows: TGTGCCAGCAGTTTCCTCGGGACAGCGCCGGATGGCTACACCTTC. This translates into CASSFLGTAPDGYTF.

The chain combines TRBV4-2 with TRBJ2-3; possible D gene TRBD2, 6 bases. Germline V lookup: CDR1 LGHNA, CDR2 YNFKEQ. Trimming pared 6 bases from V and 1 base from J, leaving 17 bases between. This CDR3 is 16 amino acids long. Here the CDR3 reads CASRQWAGPGTDTQYF. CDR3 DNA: TGTGCCAGCAGGCAATGGGCGGGACCTGGCACAGATACGCAGTATTTT.

CDR3 in amino acids: CASSPPDINEQFF. CDR3 sequence (DNA): TGTGCCAGCTCACCACCGGACATCAATGAGCAGTTCTTC. V and J are TRBV18 and TRBJ2-1, with a weak D call TRBD1 (5 bases). This CDR3 comprises 13 residues. Germline V gives CDR1 KGHSH, CDR2 LQKENI. Trimming took off 0 bases at V and 6 bases at J, with 6 bases between the two ends. The variable domain in full, completed from reference TRBV18 and TRBJ2-1, reads NAGVMQNPRHLVRRRGQEARLRCSPMKGHSHVYWYRQLPEEGLKFMVYLQKENIIDESGMPKERFSAEFPKEGPSILRIQQVVRGDSAAYFCASSPPDINEQFFGPGTRLTVL.

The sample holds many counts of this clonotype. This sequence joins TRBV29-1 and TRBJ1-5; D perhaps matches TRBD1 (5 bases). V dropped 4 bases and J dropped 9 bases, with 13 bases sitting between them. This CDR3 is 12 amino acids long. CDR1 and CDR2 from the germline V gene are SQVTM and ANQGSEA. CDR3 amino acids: CSVGEGNGPQHF. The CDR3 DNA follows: TGCAGCGTTGGAGAGGGGAATGGGCCCCAGCATTTT.

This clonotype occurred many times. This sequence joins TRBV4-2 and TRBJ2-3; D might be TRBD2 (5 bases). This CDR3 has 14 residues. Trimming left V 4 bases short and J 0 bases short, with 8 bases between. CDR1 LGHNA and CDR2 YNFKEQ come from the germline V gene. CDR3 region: CASSPWTSTDTQYF. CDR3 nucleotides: TGTGCCAGCAGCCCGTGGACTAGCACAGATACGCAGTATTTT.

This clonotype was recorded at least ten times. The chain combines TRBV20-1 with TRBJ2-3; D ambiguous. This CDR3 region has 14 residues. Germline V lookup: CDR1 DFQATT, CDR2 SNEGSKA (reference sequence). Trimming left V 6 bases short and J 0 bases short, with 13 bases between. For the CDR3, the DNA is TGCAGTGCAATTCGGCAGCCGAGCACAGATACGCAGTATTTT. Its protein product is CSAIRQPSTDTQYF.

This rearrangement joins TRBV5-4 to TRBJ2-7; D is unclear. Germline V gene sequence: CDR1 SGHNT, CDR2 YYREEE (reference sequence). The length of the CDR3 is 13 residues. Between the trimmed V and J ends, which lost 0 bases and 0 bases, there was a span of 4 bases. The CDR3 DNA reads TGTGCCAGCAGCTTGGCAACCTCCTACGAGCAGTACGTC. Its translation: CASSLATSYEQYV.

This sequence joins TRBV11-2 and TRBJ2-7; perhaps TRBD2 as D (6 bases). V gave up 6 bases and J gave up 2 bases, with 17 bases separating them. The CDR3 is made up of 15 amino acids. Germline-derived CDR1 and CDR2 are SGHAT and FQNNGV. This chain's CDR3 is CASSFDGLATYEQYV. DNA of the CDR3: TGTGCCAGCAGTTTTGACGGGCTAGCGACCTACGAGCAGTACGTC.